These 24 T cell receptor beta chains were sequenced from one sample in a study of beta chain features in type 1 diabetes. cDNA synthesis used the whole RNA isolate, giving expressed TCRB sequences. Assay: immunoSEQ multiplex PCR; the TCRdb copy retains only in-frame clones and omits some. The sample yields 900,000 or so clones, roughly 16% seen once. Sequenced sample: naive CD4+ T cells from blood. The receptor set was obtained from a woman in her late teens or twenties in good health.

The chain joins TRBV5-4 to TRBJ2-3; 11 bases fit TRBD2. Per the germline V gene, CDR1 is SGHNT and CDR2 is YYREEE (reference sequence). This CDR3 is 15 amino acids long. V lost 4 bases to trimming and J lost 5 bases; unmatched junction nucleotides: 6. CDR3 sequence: CASSIAGGPQDTQYF. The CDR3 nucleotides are TGTGCCAGCAGCATAGCGGGAGGGCCTCAAGATACGCAGTATTTT. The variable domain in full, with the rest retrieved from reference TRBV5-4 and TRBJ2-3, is ETGVTQSPTHLIKTRGQQVTLRCSSQSGHNTVSWYQQALGQGPQFIFQYYREEENGRGNFPPRFSGLQFPNYSSELNVNALELDDSALYLCASSIAGGPQDTQYFGPGTRLTVL.

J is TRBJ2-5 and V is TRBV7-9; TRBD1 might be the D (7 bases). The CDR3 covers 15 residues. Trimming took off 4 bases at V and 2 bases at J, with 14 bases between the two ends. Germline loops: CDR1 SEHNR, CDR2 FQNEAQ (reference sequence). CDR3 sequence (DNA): TGTGCCAGCAGCTACACGACAGGGAGGCAAGAGACCCAGTACTTC. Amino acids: CASSYTTGRQETQYF.

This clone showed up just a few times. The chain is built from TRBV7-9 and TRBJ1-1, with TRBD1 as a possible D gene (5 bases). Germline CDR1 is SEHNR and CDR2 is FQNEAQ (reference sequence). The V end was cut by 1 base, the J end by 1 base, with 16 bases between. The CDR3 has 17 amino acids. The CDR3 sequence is CASSLVGTDWGNTEAFF. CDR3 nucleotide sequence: TGTGCCAGCAGCTTAGTTGGGACTGATTGGGGGAACACTGAAGCTTTCTTT.

The CDR3 DNA follows: TGTGCCAGCAGCTCCGGACTAGCGGGGGCCTCCTACAATGAGCAGTTCTTC. Its translation: CASSSGLAGASYNEQFF. The V and J genes are TRBV7-3 and TRBJ2-1; 13 bases match TRBD2. The CDR3 sequence is 17 residues long. Germline trimming cut 4 bases from V and 0 bases from J; bases unmatched to any gene: 3. Germline lookup yields CDR1 SGHTA and CDR2 FQGTGA.

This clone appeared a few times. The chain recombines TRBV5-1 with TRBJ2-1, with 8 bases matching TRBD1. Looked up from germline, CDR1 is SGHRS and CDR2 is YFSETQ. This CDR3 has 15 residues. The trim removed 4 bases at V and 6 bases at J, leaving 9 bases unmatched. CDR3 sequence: CASSPRTGQGNEQFF. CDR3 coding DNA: TGCGCCAGCAGCCCACGCACCGGACAGGGCAATGAGCAGTTCTTC.

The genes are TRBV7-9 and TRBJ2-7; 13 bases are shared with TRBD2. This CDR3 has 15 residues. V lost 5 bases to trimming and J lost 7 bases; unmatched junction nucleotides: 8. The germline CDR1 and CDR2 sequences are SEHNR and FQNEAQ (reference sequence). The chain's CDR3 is CASSRRTSGSGEQYF. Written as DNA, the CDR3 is TGTGCCAGCAGCCGTCGGACTAGCGGGAGTGGAGAGCAGTACTTC.

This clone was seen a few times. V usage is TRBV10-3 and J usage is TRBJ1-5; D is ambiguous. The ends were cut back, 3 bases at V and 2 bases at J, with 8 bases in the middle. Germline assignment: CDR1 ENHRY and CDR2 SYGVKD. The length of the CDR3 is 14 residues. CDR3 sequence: CAISDEVGNQPQHF. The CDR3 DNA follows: TGTGCCATCAGTGATGAGGTGGGCAATCAGCCCCAGCATTTT.

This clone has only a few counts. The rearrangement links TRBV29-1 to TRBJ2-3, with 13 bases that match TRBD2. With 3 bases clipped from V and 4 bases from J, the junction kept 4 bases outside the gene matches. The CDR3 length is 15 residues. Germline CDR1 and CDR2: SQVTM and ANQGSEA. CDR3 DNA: TGCAGCGTTGATACTAGCGGGAGGGCCGCAGATACGCAGTATTTT. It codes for CSVDTSGRAADTQYF.

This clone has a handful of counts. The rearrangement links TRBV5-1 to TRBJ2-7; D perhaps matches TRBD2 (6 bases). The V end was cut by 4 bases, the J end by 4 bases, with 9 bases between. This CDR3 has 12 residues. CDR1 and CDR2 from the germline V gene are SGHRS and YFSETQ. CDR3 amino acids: CASSPDYYEQYF. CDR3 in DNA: TGCGCCAGCAGCCCGGACTATTACGAGCAGTACTTC.

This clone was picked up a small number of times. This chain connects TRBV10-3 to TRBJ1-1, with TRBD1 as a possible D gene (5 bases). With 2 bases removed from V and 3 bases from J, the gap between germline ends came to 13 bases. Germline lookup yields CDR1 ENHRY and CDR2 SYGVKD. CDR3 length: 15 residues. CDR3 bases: TGTGCCATCAGTGAGGGGGCGGGAGGGGACACTGAAGCTTTCTTT. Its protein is CAISEGAGGDTEAFF.

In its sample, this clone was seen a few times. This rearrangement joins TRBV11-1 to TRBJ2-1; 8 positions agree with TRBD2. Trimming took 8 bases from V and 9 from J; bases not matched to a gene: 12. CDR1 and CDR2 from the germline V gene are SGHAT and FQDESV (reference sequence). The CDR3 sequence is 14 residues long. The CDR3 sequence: CASRPGTSFGEQFF. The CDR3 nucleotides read TGTGCCAGCCGACCCGGGACTAGTTTTGGTGAGCAGTTCTTC.

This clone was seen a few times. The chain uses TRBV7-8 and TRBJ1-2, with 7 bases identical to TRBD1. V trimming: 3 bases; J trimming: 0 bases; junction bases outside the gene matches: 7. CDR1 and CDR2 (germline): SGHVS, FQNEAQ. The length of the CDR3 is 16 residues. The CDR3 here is CASSLRDSTTNYGYTF. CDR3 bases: TGTGCCAGCAGCTTGCGGGACAGCACAACTAACTATGGCTACACCTTC. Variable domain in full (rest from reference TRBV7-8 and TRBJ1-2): GAGVSQSPRYKVAKRGQDVALRCDPISGHVSLFWYQQALGQGPEFLTYFQNEAQLDKSGLPSDRFFAERPEGSVSTLKIQRTQQEDSAVYLCASSLRDSTTNYGYTFGSGTRLTVV.

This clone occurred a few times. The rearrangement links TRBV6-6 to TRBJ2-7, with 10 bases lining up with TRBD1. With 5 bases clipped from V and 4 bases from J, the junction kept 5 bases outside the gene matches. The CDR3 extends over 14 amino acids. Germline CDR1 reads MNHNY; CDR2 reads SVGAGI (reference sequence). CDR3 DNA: TGTGCCAGCAGTAAGACAGGGGGCGAATACGAGCAGTACTTC. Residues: CASSKTGGEYEQYF.

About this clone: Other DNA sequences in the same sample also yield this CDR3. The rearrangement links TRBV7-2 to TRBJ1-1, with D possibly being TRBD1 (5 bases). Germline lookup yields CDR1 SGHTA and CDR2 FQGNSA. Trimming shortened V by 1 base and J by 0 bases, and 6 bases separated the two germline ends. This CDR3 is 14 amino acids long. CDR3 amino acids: CASSLGRVNTEAFF. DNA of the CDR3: TGTGCCAGCAGCTTAGGCAGGGTGAACACTGAAGCTTTCTTT.

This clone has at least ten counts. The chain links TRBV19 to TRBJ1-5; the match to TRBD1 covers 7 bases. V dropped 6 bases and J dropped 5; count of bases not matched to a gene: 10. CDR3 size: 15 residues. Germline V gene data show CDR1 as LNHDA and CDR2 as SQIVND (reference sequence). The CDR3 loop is CASRVIDRVDQPQHF. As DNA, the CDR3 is TGTGCCAGTAGGGTAATCGACAGGGTGGATCAGCCCCAGCATTTT.

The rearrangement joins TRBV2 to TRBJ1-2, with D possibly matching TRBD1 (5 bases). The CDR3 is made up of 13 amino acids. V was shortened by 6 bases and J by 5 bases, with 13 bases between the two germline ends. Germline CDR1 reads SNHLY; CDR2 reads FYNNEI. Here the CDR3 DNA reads TGTGCCAGCAGAAAACAGGAGGATTATGGCTACACCTTC. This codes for CASRKQEDYGYTF.

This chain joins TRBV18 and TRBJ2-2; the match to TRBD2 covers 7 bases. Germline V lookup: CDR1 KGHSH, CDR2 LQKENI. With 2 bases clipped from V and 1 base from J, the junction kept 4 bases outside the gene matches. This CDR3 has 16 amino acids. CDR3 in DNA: TGTGCCAGCTCACCAATTAGCGGGCTGAACACCGGGGAGCTGTTTTTT. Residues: CASSPISGLNTGELFF. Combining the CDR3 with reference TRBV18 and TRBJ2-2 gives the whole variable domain NAGVMQNPRHLVRRRGQEARLRCSPMKGHSHVYWYRQLPEEGLKFMVYLQKENIIDESGMPKERFSAEFPKEGPSILRIQQVVRGDSAAYFCASSPISGLNTGELFFGEGSRLTVL.

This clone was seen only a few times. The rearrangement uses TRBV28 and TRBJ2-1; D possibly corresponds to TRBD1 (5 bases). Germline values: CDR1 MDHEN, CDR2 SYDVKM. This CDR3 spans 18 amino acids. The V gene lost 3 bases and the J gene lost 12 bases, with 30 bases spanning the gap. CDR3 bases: TGTGCCAGCAGTTTTCTAACGGTCCCCGGACCATCACCAAGGGGGCAGTTCTTC. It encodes CASSFLTVPGPSPRGQFF. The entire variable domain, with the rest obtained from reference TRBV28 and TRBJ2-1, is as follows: DVKVTQSSRYLVKRTGEKVFLECVQDMDHENMFWYRQDPGLGLRLIYFSYDVKMKEKGDIPEGYSVSREKKERFSLILESASTNQTSMYLCASSFLTVPGPSPRGQFFGPGTRLTVL.

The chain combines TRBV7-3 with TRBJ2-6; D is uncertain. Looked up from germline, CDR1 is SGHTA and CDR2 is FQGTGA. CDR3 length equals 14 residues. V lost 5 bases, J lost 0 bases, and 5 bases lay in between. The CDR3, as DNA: TGTGCCAGCAGCCCGAGCTCTGGGGCCAACGTCCTGACTTTC. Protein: CASSPSSGANVLTF.

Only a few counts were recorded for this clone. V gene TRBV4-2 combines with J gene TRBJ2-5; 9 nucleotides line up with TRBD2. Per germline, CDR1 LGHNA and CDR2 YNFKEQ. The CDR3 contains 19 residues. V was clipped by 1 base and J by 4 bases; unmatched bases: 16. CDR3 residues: CASSQGVGLFVSGRETQYF. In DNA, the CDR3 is TGTGCCAGCAGCCAAGGTGTCGGCTTGTTTGTTAGCGGGAGAGAGACCCAGTACTTC.

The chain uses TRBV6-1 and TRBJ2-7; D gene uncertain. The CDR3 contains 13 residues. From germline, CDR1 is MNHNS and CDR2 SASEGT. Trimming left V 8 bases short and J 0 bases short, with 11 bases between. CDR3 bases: TGTGCCAGCTCTGAGTACGGCTCCTACGAGCAGTACTTC. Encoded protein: CASSEYGSYEQYF.

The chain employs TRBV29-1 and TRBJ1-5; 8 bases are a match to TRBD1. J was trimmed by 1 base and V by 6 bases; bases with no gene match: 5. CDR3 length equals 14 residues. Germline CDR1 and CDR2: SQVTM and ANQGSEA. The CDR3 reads CSVMDRASNQPQHF. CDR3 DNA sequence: TGCAGCGTGATGGACAGGGCCAGCAATCAGCCCCAGCATTTT.

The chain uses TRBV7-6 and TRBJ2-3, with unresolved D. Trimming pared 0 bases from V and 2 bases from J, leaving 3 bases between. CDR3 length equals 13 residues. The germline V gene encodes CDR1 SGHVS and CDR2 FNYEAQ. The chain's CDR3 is CASSLAPTDTQYF. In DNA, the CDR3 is TGTGCCAGCAGCTTAGCACCCACAGATACGCAGTATTTT.

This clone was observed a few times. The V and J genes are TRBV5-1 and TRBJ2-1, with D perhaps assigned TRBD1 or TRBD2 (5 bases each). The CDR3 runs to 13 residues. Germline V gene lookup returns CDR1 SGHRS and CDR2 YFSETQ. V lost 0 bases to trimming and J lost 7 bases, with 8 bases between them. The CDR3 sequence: CASSLAWGNEQFF. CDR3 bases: TGCGCCAGCAGCTTGGCCTGGGGGAATGAGCAGTTCTTC.